The 19 T cell receptor beta chains listed next were all sequenced from one sample in a study of blood T cell repertoires in COVID-19. This table comes from immunoSEQ multiplex PCR, and its TCRdb copy is limited to in-frame clones, with some not included. The sample carries 200,000 to 250,000 clones, around 90% recorded once. Sequencing input: peripheral blood. These receptors all stem from a woman younger than 35 who had recovered from COVID-19.

The table lists this clone with a few counts. This chain uses TRBV9 with TRBJ1-2, with D possibly TRBD1 on 6 matching bases. Germline CDR1 and CDR2: SGDLS and YYNGEE. The CDR3 runs to 16 residues. V lost 0 bases, J lost 4 bases, and 16 bases lay in between. CDR3 sequence: CASSVEQGDAIYGYTF. DNA for the CDR3: TGTGCCAGCAGCGTAGAACAGGGTGACGCTATCTATGGCTACACCTTC.

V usage is TRBV10-3 and J usage is TRBJ1-2; TRBD1 matches 8 bases. The V gene end was trimmed by 0 bases and the J gene end by 6 bases; junction bases not matched to a gene: 3. The CDR3 has 14 amino acids. The germline V gene has CDR1 ENHRY and CDR2 SYGVKD. CDR3 DNA: TGTGCCATCAGTGAGTCTTCAGGGGGCGATGGCTACACCTTC. This sequence encodes CAISESSGGDGYTF.

This clone appeared a single time. The CDR3 region has the DNA TGTGCCAGCAGCCTACAAAGGACAGGGTGGTCGACCGGGGAGCTGTTTTTT. Encoded protein: CASSLQRTGWSTGELFF. The chain couples TRBV11-2 to TRBJ2-2, with 8 nucleotides matching TRBD1. The CDR3 has 17 residues. CDR1 is SGHAT, CDR2 FQNNGV, per germline. V lost 5 bases, J lost 5 bases, and 13 bases stayed unmatched.

The chain employs TRBV12-5 and TRBJ2-1; a weak D match, TRBD1 (7 bases). With 5 bases removed from V and 4 bases from J, the gap between germline ends came to 12 bases. The CDR3 is made up of 14 amino acids. CDR1 is LGHNT, CDR2 FRNRAP, per germline. Here the CDR3 DNA reads TGTGCTAGTGGTCCCTCAGGGGGGTACAATGAGCAGTTCTTC. It translates to CASGPSGGYNEQFF.

The chain joins TRBV7-3 to TRBJ1-1; maybe TRBD1 (5 bases). V lost 1 base, J lost 0 bases, and 12 bases lay in between. Germline V lookup: CDR1 SGHTA, CDR2 FQGTGA. The CDR3 consists of 16 residues. In DNA form, the CDR3 reads TGTGCCAGCAGCTTAAAGGGCAGGGAGGTGAACACTGAAGCTTTCTTT. Amino acid sequence: CASSLKGREVNTEAFF. The variable domain in full, with the rest retrieved from reference TRBV7-3 and TRBJ1-1, is GAGVSQTPSNKVTEKGKYVELRCDPISGHTALYWYRQSLGQGPEFLIYFQGTGAADDSGLPNDRFFAVRPEGSVSTLKIQRTERGDSAVYLCASSLKGREVNTEAFFGQGTRLTVV.

The rearrangement joins TRBV15 to TRBJ2-3; a weak D match, TRBD2 (7 bases). There are 16 residues in the CDR3. The V end lost 5 bases, the J end lost 3 bases, and 18 bases lay between the germline ends. The germline CDR1 and CDR2 sequences are LNHNV and YYDKDF (reference sequence). The CDR3 region is CATSVRLGGVTDTQYF. CDR3 coding DNA: TGTGCCACCAGCGTGAGACTAGGGGGGGTAACAGATACGCAGTATTTT.

This clone was seen once. The CDR3 sequence: CASSIGGLDTDTQYF. For the CDR3, the DNA is TGTGCCAGCAGTATTGGGGGACTAGACACAGATACGCAGTATTTT. The genes are TRBV9 and TRBJ2-3; 8 bases align to TRBD2. This CDR3 comprises 15 residues. Trimming took 5 bases from V and 2 from J; bases not matched to a gene: 7. Germline CDR1 and CDR2: SGDLS and YYNGEE.

The chain carries TRBV27 and TRBJ2-1; 10 nucleotides line up with TRBD2. Trimming at V came to 3 bases and at J to 6 bases, leaving 8 bases not matched to a gene. Germline values: CDR1 MNHEY, CDR2 SMNVEV (reference sequence). This CDR3 contains 16 residues. CDR3 amino acids: CASSFGGAGGFNEQFF. CDR3 nucleotides: TGTGCCAGCAGTTTTGGCGGAGCGGGAGGGTTCAATGAGCAGTTCTTC.

V gene TRBV6-5 combines with J gene TRBJ2-1; tentative D call: TRBD1 (5 bases). In germline, CDR1 is MNHEY, CDR2 SVGAGI. V was cut by 5 bases and J by 3 bases, with 14 bases left in between. The CDR3 is 15 amino acids. CDR3 DNA sequence: TGTGCCAGCAGTCCCTCTGGGGCACTCTACAATGAGCAGTTCTTC. This encodes CASSPSGALYNEQFF.

This clone came up once. The genes are TRBV30 and TRBJ2-1; 8 positions agree with TRBD2. The V gene's germline CDR1 is GTSNPN and CDR2 SVGIG (reference sequence). V dropped 2 bases and J dropped 7; count of bases not matched to a gene: 7. The CDR3 has 14 residues. The CDR3 coding sequence is TGTGCCTGGAGTCGGTTAGCGGGATTTAATGAGCAGTTCTTC. It encodes CAWSRLAGFNEQFF.

J is TRBJ2-7 and V is TRBV5-1, with a possible D match to TRBD1 (5 bases). Germline CDR1 and CDR2: SGHRS and YFSETQ. The CDR3 is 15 residues long. V lost 4 bases and J 2 bases, leaving 16 bases between the germline ends. CDR3 amino acids: CASSPTGESAYEQYF. For the CDR3, the DNA is TGCGCCAGCAGCCCAACAGGAGAGAGTGCCTACGAGCAGTACTTC. Full variable domain (remainder filled in from reference TRBV5-1 and TRBJ2-7): KAGVTQTPRYLIKTRGQQVTLSCSPISGHRSVSWYQQTPGQGLQFLFEYFSETQRNKGNFPGRFSGRQFSNSRSEMNVSTLELGDSALYLCASSPTGESAYEQYFGPGTRLTVT.

The chain couples TRBV7-9 to TRBJ1-1; 7 nucleotides agree with TRBD1. CDR1 is SEHNR and CDR2 is FQNEAQ in the germline V gene (reference sequence). J was trimmed by 6 bases and V by 5 bases; bases with no gene match: 3. The CDR3 totals 12 residues. The CDR3 DNA sequence: TGTGCCAGCAGCGGACAGGTGGCTGAAGCTTTCTTT. The encoded protein is CASSGQVAEAFF. Full variable domain (missing parts from reference TRBV7-9 and TRBJ1-1): DTGVSQNPRHKITKRGQNVTFRCDPISEHNRLYWYRQTLGQGPEFLTYFQNEAQLEKSRLLSDRFSAERPKGSFSTLEIQRTEQGDSAMYLCASSGQVAEAFFGQGTRLTVV.

Worth noting for this clone: Other nucleotide sequences from this sample produce the same CDR3. The CDR3 nucleotides are TGTGCCAGCTCACCACCTGCGGGGAACACCGGGGAGCTGTTTTTT. Translation gives CASSPPAGNTGELFF. The chain recombines TRBV18 with TRBJ2-2; D may be TRBD2 (5 bases). V was clipped by 0 bases and J by 1 base, with 6 bases between them. Per germline, CDR1 KGHSH and CDR2 LQKENI. CDR3 length equals 15 residues.

The chain is built from TRBV7-2 and TRBJ2-7, with 15 bases matching TRBD2. Trimming cost V 5 bases and J 2 bases; bases outside gene matches: 7. Germline CDR1 is SGHTA and CDR2 is FQGNSA. The CDR3 has 17 amino acids. CDR3 sequence (DNA): TGTGCCAGCAGCCCCGGACTAGCGGGAGGGCCCCCCTACGAGCAGTACTTC. The encoded protein is CASSPGLAGGPPYEQYF.

The V gene is TRBV6-6, the J gene TRBJ1-2; D possibly corresponds to TRBD1 (6 bases). The CDR3 runs 12 residues. The ends were cut back, 4 bases at V and 8 bases at J, with 11 bases in the middle. The germline CDR1 and CDR2 sequences are MNHNY and SVGAGI (reference sequence). The CDR3 DNA sequence: TGTGCCAGCAGTTCCCCTGGGGGCGGCTACACCTTC. Its translation is CASSSPGGGYTF.

V gene TRBV9 combines with J gene TRBJ2-3; 14 bases map to TRBD2. CDR3 length: 17 amino acids. V dropped 4 bases and J dropped 5; count of bases not matched to a gene: 9. CDR1 is SGDLS, CDR2 YYNGEE, per germline. CDR3 region: CASSTRTGTSGRDTQYF. As DNA, the CDR3 is TGTGCCAGCAGCACCCGAACCGGGACTAGCGGGAGAGATACGCAGTATTTT.

The V call is TRBV28, the J call TRBJ2-3; D uncertain. Per germline, CDR1 MDHEN and CDR2 SYDVKM. V was pared by 7 bases and J by 4 bases, with 18 bases between. The CDR3 covers 15 residues. CDR3 nucleotide sequence: TGTGCCAGCACCTCCCGGTGGTCCAGCGCAGATACGCAGTATTTT. Its translation is CASTSRWSSADTQYF.

This chain uses TRBV6-5 with TRBJ2-1; the match to TRBD2 covers 8 bases. The V gene end was trimmed by 7 bases and the J gene end by 6 bases; junction bases not matched to a gene: 11. The length of the CDR3 is 15 residues. Looked up from germline, CDR1 is MNHEY and CDR2 is SVGAGI. The CDR3 protein is CASNTGTRYGNEQFF. CDR3 nucleotides: TGTGCCAGCAATACCGGGACTAGGTATGGCAATGAGCAGTTCTTC.

The chain carries TRBV7-2 and TRBJ2-1, with TRBD2 identical over 8 bases. The ends lost 2 bases at V and 0 bases at J; junction bases unmatched: 6. This CDR3 has 17 amino acids. Germline lookup yields CDR1 SGHTA and CDR2 FQGNSA. Here the CDR3 reads CASSLMPGTSSYNEQFF. DNA for the CDR3: TGTGCCAGCAGCTTAATGCCCGGGACTAGCTCCTACAATGAGCAGTTCTTC.